These T cell receptor beta chains were read from a single sample in a study of CD8 T cell repertoires and HIV-1 epitope variants. These receptors' antigens are unknown. The repertoire was sequenced with immunoSEQ multiplex PCR; TCRdb's copy has only in-frame clones and lacks some. The table records about 5,500 clones, roughly 66% of them present only once. The sample consisted of cultured CD8+ T cells derived from PBMCs. The receptors shown here come from a male donor with HIV. CDR3s include the opening cysteine and the closing phenylalanine or tryptophan. A D gene is named only where the DNA matches it firmly. Clone size, where shown, is once, few, many, or a class for clones that have expanded.

V gene	clone size	J gene	D gene	CDR3 protein	CDR3 DNA
TRBV28	-	TRBJ1-5	-	CASRLLRDSYQPQHF	TGTGCCAGCAGACTGCTCCGGGACTCCTATCAGCCCCAGCATTTT
TRBV6-4	-	TRBJ2-5	TRBD1	CASSRDRQETQYF	TGTGCCAGCAGCCGGGACAGACAAGAGACCCAGTACTTC
TRBV6-5	few	TRBJ2-1	TRBD2	CASSYSPSGGAREQFF	TGTGCCAGCAGTTACTCTCCTAGCGGGGGGGCCCGTGAGCAGTTCTTC
TRBV10-1	few	TRBJ2-2	TRBD2	CASSGASGAPAPQNTGELFF	TGCGCCAGCAGTGGGGCGAGCGGGGCCCCCGCCCCTCAGAACACCGGGGAGCTGTTTTTT
TRBV10-3	few	TRBJ2-7	TRBD1	CAHQEGGTGAPGDEQYF	TGTGCCCACCAGGAAGGAGGGACAGGGGCGCCGGGGGACGAGCAGTACTTC
TRBV6-5	-	TRBJ1-2	TRBD1	CASSYLSGGADGYTF	TGTGCCAGCAGTTACCTATCAGGGGGTGCGGATGGCTACACCTTC
TRBV9	-	TRBJ2-1	-	CASSAQVYNEQFF	TGTGCCAGCAGCGCCCAGGTTTACAATGAGCAGTTCTTC
TRBV4-3	-	TRBJ1-2	TRBD1	CASSQSTGGYGYTF	TGCGCCAGCAGCCAATCTACAGGGGGCTATGGCTACACCTTC
TRBV28	-	TRBJ2-1	-	CASSLSGPGNEQFF	TGTGCCAGCAGTTTATCTGGGCCGGGGAATGAGCAGTTCTTC
TRBV4-1	-	TRBJ1-1	-	CASSQGGATEAFF	TGCGCCAGCAGCCAAGGTGGGGCCACTGAAGCTTTCTTT
TRBV6-5	few	TRBJ2-6	TRBD1	CASSYTGGSGANVLTF	TGTGCCAGCAGTTACACAGGGGGCTCTGGGGCCAACGTCCTGACTTTC
TRBV10-2	few	TRBJ1-1	-	CASSPGGTEAFF	TGCGCCAGCAGCCCCGGGGGGACTGAAGCTTTCTTT
TRBV4-3	-	TRBJ2-7	TRBD2	CASSQAAGVYEQYF	TGCGCCAGCAGCCAAGCAGCGGGGGTCTACGAGCAGTACTTC
TRBV6-5	-	TRBJ2-3	-	CASSYSAGLADTQYF	TGTGCCAGCAGTTACTCGGCAGGGCTCGCAGATACGCAGTATTTT
TRBV27	-	TRBJ1-1	-	CASSLGPNTEAFF	TGTGCCAGCAGTTTAGGGCCGAACACTGAAGCTTTCTTT
TRBV9	-	TRBJ2-7	-	CASSAQEGNEQYF	TGTGCCAGCAGCGCCCAAGAGGGAAACGAGCAGTACTTC
TRBV5-6	-	TRBJ2-1	TRBD1	CASSKQGAAPYEQFF	TGTGCCAGCAGCAAGCAGGGGGCAGCCCCGTATGAGCAGTTCTTC
TRBV28	-	TRBJ2-7	-	CASSLPGVEYEQYF	TGTGCCAGCAGTCTCCCCGGGGTAGAGTACGAGCAGTACTTC
TRBV6-5	-	TRBJ2-3	TRBD2	CASSSWTSGDTDTQYF	TGTGCCAGCAGTTCCTGGACTAGCGGGGACACAGATACGCAGTATTTT
TRBV9	-	TRBJ2-3	-	CASSVDGGTSPTDTQYF	TGTGCCAGCAGCGTAGACGGGGGAACCTCCCCCACAGATACGCAGTATTTT
TRBV4-3	-	TRBJ2-1	-	CASSQDELTFSYNEQFF	TGCGCCAGCAGCCAAGACGAACTTACTTTCTCCTACAATGAGCAGTTCTTC
TRBV6-5	-	TRBJ1-1	TRBD1	CASSYGTEPLDTEAFF	TGTGCCAGCAGTTACGGGACAGAGCCCTTGGACACTGAAGCTTTCTTT
TRBV4-1	-	TRBJ2-3	-	CASSQATGLDTQYF	TGCGCCAGCAGCCAAGCTACAGGGTTAGATACGCAGTATTTT
TRBV5-6	-	TRBJ1-4	TRBD1	CASSSRDPERDSGWEKLFF	TGTGCCAGCAGCTCCCGGGACCCGGAACGGGACAGCGGGTGGGAAAAACTGTTTTTT
TRBV27	-	TRBJ2-1	TRBD1	CASSFHRGEQFF	TGTGCCAGCAGTTTCCACAGGGGTGAGCAGTTCTTC
TRBV5-6	few	TRBJ1-2	-	CASSLYPQDINYGYTF	TGTGCCAGCAGCTTGTACCCCCAGGATATTAACTATGGCTACACCTTC
TRBV7-2	-	TRBJ2-1	-	CASSLGGENEQFF	TGTGCCAGCAGCTTAGGCGGGGAAAATGAGCAGTTCTTC
TRBV5-1	once	TRBJ2-7	TRBD1	CASNPTGTGTYEQYF	TGCGCCAGCAACCCTACCGGGACAGGGACCTACGAGCAGTACTTC
TRBV2	-	TRBJ2-7	-	CASRGTPYNEQYF	TGTGCCAGCAGAGGGACACCCTATAACGAGCAGTACTTC
TRBV10-3	-	TRBJ2-1	-	CAISEDTGWDEQFF	TGTGCCATCAGTGAGGACACTGGATGGGATGAGCAGTTCTTC
TRBV19	few	TRBJ2-7	-	CASSPSWLEDEQYF	TGTGCCAGTAGTCCGAGCTGGCTGGAAGACGAGCAGTACTTC
TRBV4-2	-	TRBJ1-5	-	CASSYEAVGSNQPQHF	TGTGCCAGCAGCTATGAAGCAGTAGGTAGCAATCAGCCCCAGCATTTT
TRBV11-2	-	TRBJ1-3	-	CASSFPRAGVGGNTIYF	TGTGCCAGCAGCTTTCCCCGTGCGGGAGTTGGTGGAAACACCATATATTTT
TRBV7-6	-	TRBJ2-1	-	CASSPEGPYNEQFF	TGTGCCAGCAGCCCTGAGGGCCCCTACAATGAGCAGTTCTTC
TRBV6-5	-	TRBJ2-7	-	CASSYSGPTYEQYF	TGTGCCAGCAGTTATTCCGGGCCCACCTACGAGCAGTACTTC
TRBV4-1	-	TRBJ2-7	-	CASSQEEAGASYEQYF	TGCGCCAGCAGCCAAGAAGAGGCGGGGGCCTCCTACGAGCAGTACTTC
TRBV19	-	TRBJ1-2	-	CASSISVYGYTF	TGTGCCAGTAGTATTTCGGTCTATGGCTACACCTTC
TRBV4-2	-	TRBJ1-4	-	CASSQDFLGGDEKLFF	TGTGCCAGCAGCCAAGATTTCCTTGGTGGGGATGAAAAACTGTTTTTT
TRBV5-1	-	TRBJ1-2	TRBD1	CASSPGDRGANYGYTF	TGCGCCAGCAGCCCTGGGGACAGGGGAGCTAACTATGGCTACACCTTC
TRBV27	few	TRBJ1-4	TRBD1	CASRLQGGATNEKLFF	TGTGCCAGCAGGCTACAGGGGGGAGCAACTAATGAAAAACTGTTTTTT
TRBV4-1	-	TRBJ1-2	-	CASSQSRGLNYGYTF	TGCGCCAGCAGCCAGTCGCGGGGGCTGAACTATGGCTACACCTTC
TRBV6-5	few	TRBJ2-7	-	CASSPRGSYEQYF	TGTGCCAGCAGCCCGAGGGGCTCCTACGAGCAGTACTTC
TRBV28	-	TRBJ1-2	-	CASSLVTEANYGYTF	TGTGCCAGCAGTTTAGTCACGGAGGCTAACTATGGCTACACCTTC
TRBV19	-	TRBJ1-5	TRBD1	CASRQGASNQPQHF	TGTGCCAGCCGACAGGGGGCGAGCAATCAGCCCCAGCATTTT
TRBV11-3	-	TRBJ1-1	-	CASSLLRFGSSEAFF	TGTGCCAGCAGCTTACTCCGTTTTGGCTCCTCTGAAGCTTTCTTT
TRBV7-6	-	TRBJ2-1	-	CASLQGGEQFF	TGTGCCAGCTTACAGGGAGGTGAGCAGTTCTTC
TRBV7-2	-	TRBJ2-2	TRBD2	CASSLTGGAGTGELFF	TGTGCCAGCAGCTTAACCGGGGGGGCGGGCACCGGGGAGCTGTTTTTT
TRBV2	few	TRBJ1-4	-	CASSEALQGWDEKLFF	TGTGCCAGCAGTGAAGCGCTTCAGGGCTGGGATGAAAAACTGTTTTTT
TRBV14	-	TRBJ2-7	-	CASRPNLQLGEQYF	TGTGCCAGCAGGCCCAATCTTCAATTGGGCGAGCAGTACTTC
TRBV6-5	medium-sized	TRBJ1-1	-	CASSYLDMNTEAFF	TGTGCCAGCAGTTACTTGGATATGAACACTGAAGCTTTCTTT